These T cell receptor beta chains were read from a single sample in a study of identical twins. Each CDR3 protein is one row after TCRdb ran MiXCR on the 5' RACE reads. The table records a few hundred thousand distinct CDR3 sequences, 9.6% of them present only once. These data also featured in a second study, about yellow fever vaccine responses in identical twins.

Material: PBMCs. All receptors derive from a young woman in good health. CDR3s leave out the opening cysteine and the closing phenylalanine or tryptophan.

J: TRBJ2-1; length: 11; V: TRBV12-3/TRBV12-4; CDR3: ASSPGLSYEQF
J: TRBJ2-2; length: 12; V: TRBV5-5; CDR3: ASSGNGNTGELF
J: TRBJ2-1; length: 10; V: TRBV9; CDR3: ASSVVGGGQF
J: TRBJ2-2; length: 14; V: TRBV10-3; CDR3: AISEGLAGETGELF
J: TRBJ2-3; length: 13; V: TRBV24-1; CDR3: ATSPPAGVPGTQY
J: TRBJ1-4; length: 12; V: TRBV6-1; CDR3: ASSTGTVEEKLF
J: TRBJ2-7; length: 10; V: TRBV10-3; CDR3: AISAVSYEQY
J: TRBJ2-1; length: 13; V: TRBV7-9; CDR3: ASNWGGTNDNEQF
J: TRBJ2-2; length: 14; V: TRBV9; CDR3: ASSVANYRNTGELF
J: TRBJ2-3; length: 13; V: TRBV5-1; CDR3: ASSTGQGRTDTQY
J: TRBJ2-4; length: 19; V: TRBV5-1; CDR3: ASSLRAPGQGAGSGQNIQY
J: TRBJ2-7; length: 14; V: TRBV4-3; CDR3: ASSQAPGTSGYEQY
J: TRBJ1-6; length: 13; V: TRBV27; CDR3: ASSLSLQGHSPLH
J: TRBJ2-1; length: 13; V: TRBV12-3/TRBV12-4; CDR3: ASSLTGAFYNEQF
J: TRBJ2-5; length: 12; V: TRBV7-2; CDR3: ASRRSGTTETQY
J: TRBJ2-7; length: 14; V: TRBV28; CDR3: ASSFSRAGHTYEQY